What follows is one T cell receptor beta chain and its context. The target antigen is unknown. The CDR3 runs 13 residues. The germline gives CDR1 MNHNS, CDR2 SASEGT. V gave up 6 bases and J gave up 5 bases; unmatched junction bases: 7. This entry comes from a study of PD-1 blockade in classical Hodgkin lymphoma. Study outcomes and limitations: Individuals who commenced nivolumab within less than 1 year of ASCT were excluded. Repertoires differed for reasons still undefined, possibly disease activity or prior therapy.

All the patients suffered relapse after autologous stem cell transplantation, and brentuximab vedotin exposure differed. Clones were sequenced by immunoSEQ multiplex PCR, and TCRdb holds only the in-frame ones, with some missing. Altogether some 10,000 clones are present, 70% to 90% being singletons, with the ten largest covering approximately 28%. This sequence originates from a human donor with classical Hodgkin lymphoma. Sequenced here: peripheral blood mononuclear cells (PBMCs), sampled at baseline. J is TRBJ2-7 and V is TRBV6-1; 7 nucleotides align to TRBD1. This CDR3 reads CASSSTGFNEQYF. In DNA form, the CDR3 reads TGTGCCAGCAGCTCGACAGGGTTCAACGAGCAGTACTTC.